The T cell receptor (beta chain) described here comes from a study of blood T cell repertoires in COVID-19. Overall study: Samples taken during acute and convalescent COVID-19 were collected in the United States, Italy and Spain.

With 8 bases removed from V and 1 base from J, the gap between germline ends came to 8 bases. CDR1 is SEHNR and CDR2 is FQNEAQ in the germline V gene (reference sequence). The CDR3 covers 12 residues. Per the study methods: Amplifying reference gene primers gave estimates of nucleated cell counts. TCRdb's table, derived via immunoSEQ multiplex PCR, lists solely in-frame clones and lacks some. V and J calls and clone size come straight from that table; D and trimming were deduced from the DNA. The table records 65,000 to 90,000 clones, around 86% of them present only once. The sequencing input was peripheral blood. This sequence originates from a man aged 45 to 65 with active COVID-19. J is TRBJ1-1 and V is TRBV7-9; D is possibly TRBD1 (6 bases). CDR3 bases: TGTGCCAGCGGGGGCGGGAACACTGAAGCTTTCTTT. Translating gives CASGGGNTEAFF.